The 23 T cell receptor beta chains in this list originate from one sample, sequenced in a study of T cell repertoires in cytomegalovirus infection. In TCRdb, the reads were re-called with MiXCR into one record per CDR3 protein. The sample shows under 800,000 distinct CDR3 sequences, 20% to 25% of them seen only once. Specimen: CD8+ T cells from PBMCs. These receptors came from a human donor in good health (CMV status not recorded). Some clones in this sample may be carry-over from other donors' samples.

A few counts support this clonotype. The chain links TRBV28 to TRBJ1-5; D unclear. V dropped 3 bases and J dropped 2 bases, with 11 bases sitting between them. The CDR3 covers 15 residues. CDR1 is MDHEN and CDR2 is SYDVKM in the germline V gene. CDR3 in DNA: TGTGCCAGCAGTTTCGGACCTGGAGGCAATCAGCCCCAGCATTTT. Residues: CASSFGPGGNQPQHF. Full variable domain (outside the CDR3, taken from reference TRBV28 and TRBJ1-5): DVKVTQSSRYLVKRTGEKVFLECVQDMDHENMFWYRQDPGLGLRLIYFSYDVKMKEKGDIPEGYSVSREKKERFSLILESASTNQTSMYLCASSFGPGGNQPQHFGDGTRLSIL.

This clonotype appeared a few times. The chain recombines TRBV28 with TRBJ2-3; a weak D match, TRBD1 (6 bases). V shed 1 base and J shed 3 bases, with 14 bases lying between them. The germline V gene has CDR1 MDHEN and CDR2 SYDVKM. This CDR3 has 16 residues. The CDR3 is CASSLSAGVLTDTQYF. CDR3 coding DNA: TGTGCCAGCAGTTTATCGGCAGGGGTGTTGACAGATACGCAGTATTTT.

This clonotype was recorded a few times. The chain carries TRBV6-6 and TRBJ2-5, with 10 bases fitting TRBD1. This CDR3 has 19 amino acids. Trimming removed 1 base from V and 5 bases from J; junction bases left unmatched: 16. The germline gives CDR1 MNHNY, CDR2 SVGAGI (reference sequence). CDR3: CASSYFLRFPGQGHETQYF. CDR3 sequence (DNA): TGTGCCAGCAGTTACTTCCTTCGCTTCCCGGGACAGGGGCACGAGACCCAGTACTTC.

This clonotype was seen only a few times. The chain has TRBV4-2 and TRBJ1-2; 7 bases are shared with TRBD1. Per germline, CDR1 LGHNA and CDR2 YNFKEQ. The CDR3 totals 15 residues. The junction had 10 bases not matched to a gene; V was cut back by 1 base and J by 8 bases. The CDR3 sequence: CASSQVGDRVRGYTF. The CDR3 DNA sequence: TGTGCCAGCAGCCAAGTTGGAGACAGGGTCCGGGGCTACACCTTC.

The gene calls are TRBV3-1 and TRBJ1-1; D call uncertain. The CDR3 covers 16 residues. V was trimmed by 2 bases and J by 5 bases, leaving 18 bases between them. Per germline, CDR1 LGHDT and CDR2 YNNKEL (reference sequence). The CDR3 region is CASSQSLFGLGTEAFF. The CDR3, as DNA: TGTGCCAGCAGCCAATCCTTGTTCGGGCTCGGGACTGAAGCTTTCTTT.

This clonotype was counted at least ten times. Here the CDR3 DNA reads TGTGCCAGCAGCTTAGGTACAGGGGGCGCGGAGCAGCCCCAGCATTTT. This translates into CASSLGTGGAEQPQHF. V and J are TRBV7-4 and TRBJ1-5; 9 bases agree with TRBD1. The CDR3 consists of 16 residues. Germline CDR1 SGHVT, CDR2 SQSDAQ. The V segment lost 1 base and the J segment 7 bases; nucleotides outside the gene matches: 8. Together with reference TRBV7-4 and TRBJ1-5, the CDR3 gives the full variable domain: GAGVSQSPRYKVAKRGRDVALRCDSISGHVTLYWYRQTLGQGSEVLTYSQSDAQRDKSGRPSGRFSAERPERSVSTLKIQRTEQGDSAVYLCASSLGTGGAEQPQHFGDGTRLSIL.

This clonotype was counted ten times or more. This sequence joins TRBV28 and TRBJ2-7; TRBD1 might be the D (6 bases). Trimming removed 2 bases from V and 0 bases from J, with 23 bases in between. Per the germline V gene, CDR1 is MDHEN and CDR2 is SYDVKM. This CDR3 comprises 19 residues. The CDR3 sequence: CASSLPPTGTGISSYEQYV. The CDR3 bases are TGTGCCAGCAGTTTACCCCCTACGGGAACAGGGATAAGCTCCTACGAGCAGTACGTC.

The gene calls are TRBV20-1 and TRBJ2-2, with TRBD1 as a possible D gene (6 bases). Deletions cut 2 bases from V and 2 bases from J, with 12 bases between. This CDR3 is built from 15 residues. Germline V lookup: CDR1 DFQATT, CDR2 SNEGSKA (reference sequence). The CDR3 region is CSARPRTENTGELFF. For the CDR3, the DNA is TGCAGTGCTAGACCAAGGACAGAAAACACCGGGGAGCTGTTTTTT.

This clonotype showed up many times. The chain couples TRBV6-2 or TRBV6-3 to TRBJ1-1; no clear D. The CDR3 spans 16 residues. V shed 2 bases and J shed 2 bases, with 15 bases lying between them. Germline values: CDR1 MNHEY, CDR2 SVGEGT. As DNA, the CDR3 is TGTGCCAGCAGTTACAGACGAAAGGAAGCCAACACTGAAGCTTTCTTT. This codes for CASSYRRKEANTEAFF.

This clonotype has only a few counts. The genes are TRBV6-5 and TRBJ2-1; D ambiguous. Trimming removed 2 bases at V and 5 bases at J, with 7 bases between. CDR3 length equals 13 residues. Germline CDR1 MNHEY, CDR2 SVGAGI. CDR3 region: CASSYDNNNEQFF. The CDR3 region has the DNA TGTGCCAGCAGTTACGACAACAACAATGAGCAGTTCTTC.

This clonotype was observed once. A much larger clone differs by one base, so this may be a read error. CDR3 coding DNA: TGTGCCAGCAGTTACTTGACTAGCGGGACAAGCACAGATACGCAGTATTTT. Protein sequence: CASSYLTSGTSTDTQYF. This chain connects TRBV6-2 or TRBV6-3 to TRBJ2-3; 11 bases are shared with TRBD2. This CDR3 contains 17 residues. Germline V gives CDR1 MNHEY, CDR2 SVGEGT. V lost 1 base and J lost 0; bases outside the gene matches: 3.

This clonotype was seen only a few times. The CDR3 sequence: CSARDWDRENYGYTF. For the CDR3, the DNA is TGCAGTGCTAGAGATTGGGACAGGGAAAACTATGGCTACACCTTC. V usage is TRBV20-1 and J usage is TRBJ1-2; 9 nucleotides agree with TRBD1. The CDR3 spans 15 residues. Germline V lookup: CDR1 DFQATT, CDR2 SNEGSKA (reference sequence). V lost 0 bases, J lost 2 bases, and 4 bases stayed unmatched.

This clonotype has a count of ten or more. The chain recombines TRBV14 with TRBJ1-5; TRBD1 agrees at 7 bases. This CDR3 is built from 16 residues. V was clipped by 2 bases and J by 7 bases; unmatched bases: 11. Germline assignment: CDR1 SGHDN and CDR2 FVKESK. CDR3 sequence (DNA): TGTGCCAGCAGCCAAAGTCCAGGGGGGCGTCGCCAGCCCCAGCATTTT. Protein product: CASSQSPGGRRQPQHF.

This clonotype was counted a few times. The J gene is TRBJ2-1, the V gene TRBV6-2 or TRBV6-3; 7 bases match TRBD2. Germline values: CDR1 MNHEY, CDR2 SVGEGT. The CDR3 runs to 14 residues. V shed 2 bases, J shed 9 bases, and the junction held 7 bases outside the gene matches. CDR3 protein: CASSYGGGTSEQFF. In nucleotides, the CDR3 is TGTGCCAGCAGTTACGGGGGGGGGACGAGTGAGCAGTTCTTC.

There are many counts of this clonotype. CDR3 sequence (DNA): TGTGCCAGCAGCCTATACCCGGGACAGGACACAGATACGCAGTATTTT. Translating it yields CASSLYPGQDTDTQYF. The genes are TRBV7-6 and TRBJ2-3; TRBD1 matches 8 bases. This CDR3 region has 16 residues. Germline loops: CDR1 SGHVS, CDR2 FNYEAQ. The J segment lost 2 bases and the V segment lost 5 bases, leaving 9 bases of the junction unmatched.

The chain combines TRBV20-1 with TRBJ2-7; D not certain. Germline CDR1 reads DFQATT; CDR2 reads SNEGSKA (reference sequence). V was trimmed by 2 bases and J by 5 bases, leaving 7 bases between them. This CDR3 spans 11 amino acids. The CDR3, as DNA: TGCAGTGCTAGAAAGTGGGACGAGCAGTACGTC. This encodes CSARKWDEQYV.

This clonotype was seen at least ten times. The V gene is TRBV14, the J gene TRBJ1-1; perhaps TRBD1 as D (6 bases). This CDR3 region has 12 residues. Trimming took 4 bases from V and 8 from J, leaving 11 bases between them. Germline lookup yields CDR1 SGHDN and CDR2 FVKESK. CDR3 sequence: CASSPTGYEAFF. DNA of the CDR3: TGTGCCAGCAGCCCGACAGGCTACGAAGCTTTCTTT.

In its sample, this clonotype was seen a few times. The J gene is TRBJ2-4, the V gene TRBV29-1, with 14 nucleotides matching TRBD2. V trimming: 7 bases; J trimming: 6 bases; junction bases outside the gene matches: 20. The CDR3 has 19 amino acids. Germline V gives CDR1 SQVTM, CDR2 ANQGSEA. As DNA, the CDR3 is TGCAGCGCCCGATTACGACAGCGACTAGCGGGGGGGCCCACAAACATTCAGTACTTC. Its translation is CSARLRQRLAGGPTNIQYF.

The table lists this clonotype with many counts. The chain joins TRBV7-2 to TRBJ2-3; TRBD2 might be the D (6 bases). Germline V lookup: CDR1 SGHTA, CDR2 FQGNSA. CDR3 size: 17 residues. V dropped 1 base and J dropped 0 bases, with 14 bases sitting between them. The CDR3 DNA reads TGTGCCAGCAGCTTAGGCTCTAGCGTAACTAGCACAGATACGCAGTATTTT. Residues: CASSLGSSVTSTDTQYF.

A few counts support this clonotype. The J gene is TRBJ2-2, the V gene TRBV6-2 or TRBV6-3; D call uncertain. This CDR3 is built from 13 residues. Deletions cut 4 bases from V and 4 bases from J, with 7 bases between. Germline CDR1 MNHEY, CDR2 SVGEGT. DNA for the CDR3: TGTGCCAGCAGTTGGGTCGCCACCGGGGAGCTGTTTTTT. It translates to CASSWVATGELFF.

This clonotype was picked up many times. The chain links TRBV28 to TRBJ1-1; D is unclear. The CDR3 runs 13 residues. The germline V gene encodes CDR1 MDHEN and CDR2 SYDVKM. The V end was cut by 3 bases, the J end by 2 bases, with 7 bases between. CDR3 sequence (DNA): TGTGCCAGCAGTTTCGCGAGAAACACTGAAGCTTTCTTT. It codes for CASSFARNTEAFF.

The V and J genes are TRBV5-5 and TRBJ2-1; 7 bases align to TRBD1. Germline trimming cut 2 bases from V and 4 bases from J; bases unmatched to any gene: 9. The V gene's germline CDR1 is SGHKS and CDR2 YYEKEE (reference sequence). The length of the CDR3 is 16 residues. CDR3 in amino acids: CASSFDPGQTYNEQFF. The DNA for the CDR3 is TGTGCCAGCAGCTTCGATCCGGGACAGACATACAATGAGCAGTTCTTC.

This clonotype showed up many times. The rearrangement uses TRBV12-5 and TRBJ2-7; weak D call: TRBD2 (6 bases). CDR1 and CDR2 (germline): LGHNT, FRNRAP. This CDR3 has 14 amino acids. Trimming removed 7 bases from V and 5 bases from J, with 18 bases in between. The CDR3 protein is CASAELGREDEQYF. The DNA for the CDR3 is TGTGCTAGTGCCGAACTTGGCAGGGAGGACGAGCAGTACTTC.